Presented here are 19 T cell receptor delta chains from one specimen sequenced in a study of γδ T cells in repeated Plasmodium falciparum infection. Gammadelta T cells were flow-sorted from PBMC into Vgamma9/Vdelta2+ and Vdelta2-negative populations for bulk analysis. TCRdb reran clone calling via CATT on the multiplex PCR reads. The profile shows over 55,000 delta-chain clones, around 1.8% of them singletons. The sequenced sample consisted of gamma-delta T cells from blood. These TCRs come from a pool of human donors (malaria-infected and uninfected, not separated).

This clone was recorded at least ten times. V usage is TRDV1 and J usage is TRDJ1; 12 bases are a match to TRDD3. From germline, CDR1 is TSWWSYY and CDR2 QGS. CDR3 size: 28 residues. V trimming: 5 bases; J trimming: 0 bases; junction bases outside the gene matches: 40. CDR3 protein: CALGTTVTKRVVLGDTLGGTEDTDKLIF. DNA for the CDR3: TGTGCTCTTGGGACTACCGTCACCAAACGGGTTGTACTGGGGGATACACTTGGGGGGACAGAAGACACCGATAAACTCATCTTT.

In the case of this clone: TCRdb pairs this DNA with a much larger clone's protein that differs at residue 15, likely a read error; the protein shown was translated from the DNA. The gene calls are TRDV1 and TRDJ1, with TRDD3 identical over 8 bases. Trimming took 3 bases from V and 4 from J; bases not matched to a gene: 25. This CDR3 is 21 amino acids long. Germline CDR1 is TSWWSYY and CDR2 is QGS. CDR3 residues: CALGEGTLRPARWGMSDKLIF. Here the CDR3 DNA reads TGTGCTCTTGGGGAGGGAACCCTTCGCCCTGCTAGGTGGGGGATGAGCGATAAACTCATCTTT.

As concerns this clone: With only one base between it and a far larger clone, this is likely a read error. This sample also contains other DNA sequences that code for the same CDR3. J is TRDJ1 and V is TRDV1; D possibly corresponds to TRDD3 (8 bases). The CDR3 spans 27 residues. The germline V gene has CDR1 TSWWSYY and CDR2 QGS. Trimming took 0 bases from V and 11 from J, leaving 55 bases between them. The chain's CDR3 is CALGELHPLRFLPYWGSPSFHIGKLIF. DNA for the CDR3: TGTGCTCTTGGGGAACTCCACCCTTTAAGGTTCCTACCTTACTGGGGGTCCCCTTCCTTTCACATCGGGAAGCTCATCTTT.

This clone was detected ten times or more. The chain carries TRDV1 and TRDJ1; 13 nucleotides match TRDD3. J was trimmed by 2 bases and V by 0 bases; bases with no gene match: 30. Germline V gene data show CDR1 as TSWWSYY and CDR2 as QGS. This CDR3 is 26 amino acids long. As DNA, the CDR3 is TGTGCTCTTGGGGAACTGGGTACTACAGGTCATCTACTGGGGGATACGCTCCCCTGGGGGACCGATAAACTCATCTTT. This gives the protein CALGELGTTGHLLGDTLPWGTDKLIF.

This clone was seen only a few times. The protein that TCRdb holds for this DNA derives from a much larger clone and differs from the translated DNA at residue 11, which likely indicates a read error; the protein shown here is translated from the DNA. The chain couples TRDV1 to TRDJ1, with D perhaps TRDD3 (6 bases). The V end lost 2 bases, the J end lost 0 bases, and 28 bases lay between the germline ends. Germline lookup yields CDR1 TSWWSYY and CDR2 QGS. This CDR3 is 21 amino acids long. The CDR3, as DNA: TGTGCTCTTGGGGAAATGAACACCGGGGGACACGCAGTAAGGTACACCGATAAACTCATCTTT. Translated: CALGEMNTGGHAVRYTDKLIF.

There are many counts of this clone. Other DNA sequences in the sample encode the same CDR3. The CDR3 DNA follows: TGTGCCTGTGCACTGGGGGATAAACGAGGCTCCTGGGACACCCGACAGATGTTTTTC. Protein sequence: CACALGDKRGSWDTRQMFF. The rearrangement links TRDV2 to TRDJ3; 11 positions match TRDD3. After removal of 5 bases from V and 0 bases from J, the junction contained 8 bases not matched to a gene. This CDR3 has 19 residues. Germline-derived CDR1 and CDR2 are GEAIGNYY and EKD.

This clone was recorded at least ten times. The protein that TCRdb holds for this DNA derives from a much larger clone and differs from the translated DNA at residue 9, which likely indicates a read error; the protein shown here is translated from the DNA. This chain links TRDV2 with TRDJ1, with a weak D call TRDD3 (5 bases). CDR3 length: 17 amino acids. V lost 0 bases, J lost 0 bases, and 16 bases lay in between. Looked up from germline, CDR1 is GEAIGNYY and CDR2 is EKD. The CDR3 spells CACDTGFGEPYTDKLIF. CDR3 DNA: TGTGCCTGTGACACCGGTTTTGGGGAACCGTACACCGATAAACTCATCTTT.

This clone showed up many times. It may be a read error: a sequence one base away is much more abundant. The identical CDR3 is also encoded by other nucleotide sequences in the sample. The chain uses TRDV2 and TRDJ1, with 7 bases that match TRDD3. The CDR3 runs to 17 residues. The germline CDR1 and CDR2 sequences are GEAIGNYY and EKD. In DNA form, the CDR3 reads TGTGCTTGTGACACCCTGGGGGGCCAGTTCTACACCGATAAACTCATCTTT. Residues: CACDTLGGQFYTDKLIF.

This clone was recorded many times. Given a far larger clone just one base away, this is likely a sequencing read error. The identical CDR3 is also encoded by other nucleotide sequences in the sample. J is TRDJ2 and V is TRDV2; 8 bases are shared with TRDD3. Germline V gene lookup returns CDR1 GEAIGNYY and CDR2 EKD. This CDR3 has 16 residues. CDR3: CACDTLGDPLTAQLFF. CDR3 nucleotides: TGTGCCTGTGACACCCTGGGGGACCCTTTGACAGCACAGCTCTTCTTT.

Comments on this clone: This DNA's translation differs at residue 6 from TCRdb's protein, which comes from a much larger clone; a read error is likely, and the protein shown is translated from the DNA. V is TRDV1 and J is TRDJ1; TRDD3 matches 9 bases. Germline matching of the DNA provided the J gene here, since TCRdb leaves it blank. In germline, CDR1 is TSWWSYY, CDR2 QGS. The CDR3 is 18 residues long. V lost 2 bases, J lost 8 bases, and 18 bases stayed unmatched. The CDR3 DNA reads as TGTGCTCTTGGGGAAGCGGCGCCCCTCACTCTACTGGGGGAGAAACTCATCTTT. It is translated as CALGEAAPLTLLGEKLIF.

This clone was counted ten times or more. The V and J genes are TRAV29/DV5 and TRDJ1, with D possibly TRDD3 on 6 matching bases. V was trimmed by 3 bases and J by 1 base, leaving 16 bases between them. CDR1 and CDR2 (germline): NSMFDY, ISSIKDK. There are 15 residues in the CDR3. CDR3 sequence: CAATLWWGRTDKLIF. The CDR3 region has the DNA TGTGCAGCAACCCTTTGGTGGGGGCGCACCGATAAACTCATCTTT.

Remarks on this clone: TCRdb's entry gives the protein of a much larger clone, which mismatches this DNA's translation at residue 19, likely from a read error; the protein reported here is translated from the DNA. V gene TRDV1 combines with J gene TRDJ1, with D possibly being TRDD2 or TRDD3 (9 bases each). TCRdb supplies no J gene; here it was assigned by aligning the nucleotide sequence to germline. The CDR3 has 23 residues. The germline V gene encodes CDR1 TSWWSYY and CDR2 QGS. CDR3 region: CAFHTSFLRVLGDQLGDTNKLIF. CDR3 coding DNA: TGTGCCTTCCATACCTCCTTCCTACGGGTACTGGGGGACCAGCTGGGGGACACCAATAAACTCATCTTT.

With regard to this clone: The translation of this DNA and the TCRdb protein of a much larger clone differ at residue 5, probably owing to a read error; the protein shown here is translated from the DNA. The chain recombines TRAV38-2/DV8 with TRDJ1; the D gene is possibly TRDD2 (6 bases). The J gene comes from matching the DNA to germline here; TCRdb lacks it. CDR1 is TSESDYY, CDR2 QEAYKQQN, per germline. The CDR3 has 21 amino acids. The V gene lost 4 bases and the J gene lost 0 bases, with 31 bases spanning the gap. The CDR3 DNA reads as TGTGCTTATAGGGGCTTTCTGATGAACCTTCCATACAAGGTGTACACCGATAAACTCATCTTT. Residues: CAYRGFLMNLPYKVYTDKLIF.

In its sample, this clone was seen many times. A far larger clone is one nucleotide away, so this likely arose from a read error. The sample holds other DNA sequences that translate to the same CDR3. The chain couples TRDV2 to TRDJ1; a possible D gene is TRDD3 (5 bases). CDR1 is GEAIGNYY and CDR2 is EKD in the germline V gene. The CDR3 runs to 15 residues. V was clipped by 0 bases and J by 5 bases, with 15 bases between them. In DNA, the CDR3 is TGTGCCTGTGACACCGTTGGCGCAAGGGGAGATAAACTCATCTTT. Protein: CACDTVGARGDKLIF.

In the case of this clone: A far larger clone is only one base removed, so a read error is likely. This sample includes further DNA sequences coding for the same CDR3. V gene TRDV1 combines with J gene TRDJ1; 10 bases line up with TRDD3. Germline values: CDR1 TSWWSYY, CDR2 QGS. The CDR3 is 20 amino acids. DNA for the CDR3: TGTGCCCTTGGGGAACTCCCTTGGACAATTAAACTGGGGGATACCGATAAACTCATCTTT. It specifies CALGELPWTIKLGDTDKLIF.

This clone was recorded many times. TCRdb lists the protein of a much larger clone for this DNA, which differs at residue 11, so this is likely a read error; the protein given here is translated from the DNA itself. V is TRDV1 and J is TRDJ1; 7 bases match TRDD2. Germline V gene lookup returns CDR1 TSWWSYY and CDR2 QGS. This CDR3 is built from 16 residues. V was clipped by 2 bases and J by 3 bases; unmatched bases: 9. CDR3 sequence (DNA): TGTGCTCTTGGGGAAACATCTTCCTATAGCCCCGATAAACTCATCTTT. Encoded protein: CALGETSSYSPDKLIF.

This clone was seen repeatedly, ten times or more. The amino acid sequence in TCRdb belongs to a much larger clone and departs from this DNA's translation at residue 6, likely a sequencing read error; the sequence shown is translated from the DNA. The chain carries TRDV1 and TRDJ1; 10 bases fit TRDD3. The CDR3 sequence is 21 residues long. V dropped 1 base and J dropped 0; count of bases not matched to a gene: 17. Germline V CDR1 and CDR2: TSWWSYY, QGS. In DNA form, the CDR3 reads TGTGCTCTTGGGGAACCTGTACCCCCCCGGGGATGGGGGATACACACCGATAAACTCATCTTT. Protein product: CALGEPVPPRGWGIHTDKLIF.

This clone was picked up many times. This DNA's translation and the protein TCRdb lists, from a much larger clone, do not match at residue 8, likely due to a read error; the protein shown is translated from the DNA. This chain links TRDV1 with TRDJ1, with 8 positions matching TRDD3. Germline V gene sequence: CDR1 TSWWSYY, CDR2 QGS. J was trimmed by 0 bases and V by 2 bases; bases with no gene match: 20. The length of the CDR3 is 21 residues. CDR3: CALGELALPNTGGTYTDKLIF. The CDR3 DNA sequence: TGTGCTCTTGGGGAATTGGCCCTCCCGAATACTGGGGGCACTTACACCGATAAACTCATCTTT.

Worth noting for this clone: This DNA translates differently at residue 8 from the TCRdb protein, which is that of a much larger clone; a read error is likely, and the protein shown is the DNA's own translation. V usage is TRDV1 and J usage is TRDJ1; 12 bases align to TRDD3. No J gene was available from TCRdb, and it was assigned here by a germline match of the DNA. With V trimmed by 2 bases and J by 0 bases, 16 bases remained unmatched. The CDR3 runs to 21 residues. Germline V gives CDR1 TSWWSYY, CDR2 QGS. The CDR3 DNA sequence: TGTGCTCTTGGGGAAAGACGACCACAGTACTGGGGGATACCCTACACCGATAAACTCATCTTT. It is translated as CALGERRPQYWGIPYTDKLIF.